Below, one T cell receptor beta chain is given with its context. This sample is drawn from a study of OX40 agonist ivuxolimab in advanced cancers. Assay used: immunoSEQ multiplex PCR; TCRdb lists only in-frame clones, some missing. The data show 74,000 or so clones, around 85% seen once. Sequences were derived from CD4+ or CD8+ T cells sorted from blood, sampled in a trial of the OX40 agonist ivuxolimab. The clonotype comes from an adult with an advanced solid tumor such as melanoma, head and neck, liver or kidney cancer.

The CDR3 here is CASSSTGTGWTQYF. CDR3 DNA: TGTGCCAGCAGCTCTACCGGGACCGGGTGGACCCAGTACTTC. The rearrangement joins TRBV7-9 to TRBJ2-5, with D possibly called TRBD1 or TRBD2 (5 bases each). Germline CDR1 reads SEHNR; CDR2 reads FQNEAQ (reference sequence). The V end was cut by 4 bases, the J end by 7 bases, with 16 bases between. There are 14 residues in the CDR3.